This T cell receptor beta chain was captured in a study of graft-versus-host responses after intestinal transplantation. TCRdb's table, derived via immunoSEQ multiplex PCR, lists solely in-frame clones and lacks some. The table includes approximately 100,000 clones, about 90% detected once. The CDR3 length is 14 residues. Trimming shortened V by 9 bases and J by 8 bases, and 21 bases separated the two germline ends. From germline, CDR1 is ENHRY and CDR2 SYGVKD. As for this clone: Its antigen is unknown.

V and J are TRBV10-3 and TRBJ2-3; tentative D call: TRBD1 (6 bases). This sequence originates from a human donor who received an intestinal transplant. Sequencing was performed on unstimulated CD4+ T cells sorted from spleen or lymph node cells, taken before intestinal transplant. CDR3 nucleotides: TGTGCCATACAACCGGACAACGCACAGGGTACGCAGTATTTT. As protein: CAIQPDNAQGTQYF.